This T cell receptor (beta chain) appears in the sequencing data of a study of CD8+CD57+ T cells in acquired aplastic anemia. Profiling of TCR beta VDJ combinations and CDR3 sequences used genomic DNA as template. In TCRdb, the reads were re-called with MiXCR into one record per CDR3 protein. The table lists 150,000 to 200,000 distinct CDR3 sequences, over 60% of them singletons. Trimming took 5 bases from V and 4 from J, leaving 18 bases between them. The germline gives CDR1 SGHTA, CDR2 FQGNSA. The CDR3 spans 15 residues. The source material was sorted CD4+, CD8+, or CD8+CD57+ T cells (not recorded which) from PBMCs. This chain connects TRBV7-2 to TRBJ2-7; D possibly matches TRBD1 or TRBD2 (7 bases each). The receptor comes from a human donor with severe aplastic anemia or a healthy control (not recorded which). The CDR3 DNA reads as TGTGCCAGCAGCCCGGGCGGGGGACAGCAATACGAGCAGTACTTC. The encoded protein is CASSPGGGQQYEQYF.